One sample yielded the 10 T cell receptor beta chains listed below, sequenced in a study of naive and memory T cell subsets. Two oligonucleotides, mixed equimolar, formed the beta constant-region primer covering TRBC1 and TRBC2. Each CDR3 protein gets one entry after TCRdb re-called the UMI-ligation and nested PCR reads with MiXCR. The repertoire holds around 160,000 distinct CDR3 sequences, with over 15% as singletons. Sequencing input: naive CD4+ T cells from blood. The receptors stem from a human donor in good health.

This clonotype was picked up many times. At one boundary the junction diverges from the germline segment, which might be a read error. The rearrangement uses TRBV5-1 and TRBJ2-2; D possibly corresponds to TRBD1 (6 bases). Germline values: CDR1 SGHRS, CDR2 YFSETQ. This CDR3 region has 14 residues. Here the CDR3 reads CASSLTGNTGELFF. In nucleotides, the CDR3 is TGTGCCAGCAGCTTGACAGGGAACACCGGGGAGCTGTTTTTT.

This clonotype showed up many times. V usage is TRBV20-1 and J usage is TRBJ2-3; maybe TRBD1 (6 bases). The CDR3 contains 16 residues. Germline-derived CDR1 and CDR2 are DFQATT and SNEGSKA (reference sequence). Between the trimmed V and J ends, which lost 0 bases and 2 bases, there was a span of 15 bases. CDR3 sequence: CSARDRVWGPTDTQYF. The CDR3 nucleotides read TGCAGTGCTAGAGATCGAGTTTGGGGGCCCACAGATACGCAGTATTTT.

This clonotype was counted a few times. The CDR3 region has the DNA TGTGCCAGCAGCTCCGACGGCGGGAGGTACGAGCAGTACTTC. It codes for CASSSDGGRYEQYF. This chain connects TRBV9 to TRBJ2-7, with TRBD2 identical over 8 bases. Germline V gene sequence: CDR1 SGDLS, CDR2 YYNGEE. The CDR3 sequence is 14 residues long. Losses at the gene ends were 4 bases for V and 4 bases for J; bases not matched to a gene: 7.

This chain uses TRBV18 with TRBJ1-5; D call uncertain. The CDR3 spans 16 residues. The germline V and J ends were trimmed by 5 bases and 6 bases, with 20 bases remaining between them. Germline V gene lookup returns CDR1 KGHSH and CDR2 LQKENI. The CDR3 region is CASSARSREVGQPQHF. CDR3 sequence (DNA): TGTGCCAGCTCAGCCCGCAGTCGAGAGGTGGGTCAGCCCCAGCATTTT.

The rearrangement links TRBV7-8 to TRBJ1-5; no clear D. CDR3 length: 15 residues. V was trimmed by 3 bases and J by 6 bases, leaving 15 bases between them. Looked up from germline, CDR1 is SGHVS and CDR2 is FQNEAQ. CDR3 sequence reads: CASSFGNPVGQPQHF. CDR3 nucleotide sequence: TGTGCCAGCAGCTTCGGCAACCCCGTCGGTCAGCCCCAGCATTTT. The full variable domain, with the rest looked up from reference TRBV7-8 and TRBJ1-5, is GAGVSQSPRYKVAKRGQDVALRCDPISGHVSLFWYQQALGQGPEFLTYFQNEAQLDKSGLPSDRFFAERPEGSVSTLKIQRTQQEDSAVYLCASSFGNPVGQPQHFGDGTRLSIL.

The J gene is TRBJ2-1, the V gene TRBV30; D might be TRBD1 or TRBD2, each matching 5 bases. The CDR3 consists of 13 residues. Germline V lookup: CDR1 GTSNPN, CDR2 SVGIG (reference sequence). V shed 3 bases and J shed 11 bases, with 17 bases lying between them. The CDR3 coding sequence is TGTGCCTGGAGGTGGGGGACCGCGCCTAAGCAGTTCTTC. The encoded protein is CAWRWGTAPKQFF.

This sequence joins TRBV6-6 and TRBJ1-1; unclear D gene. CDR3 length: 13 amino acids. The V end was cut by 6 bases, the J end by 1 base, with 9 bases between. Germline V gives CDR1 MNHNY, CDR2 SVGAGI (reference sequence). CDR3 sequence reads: CASRDRQNTEAFF. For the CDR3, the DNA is TGTGCCAGCAGAGACCGGCAGAACACTGAAGCTTTCTTT.

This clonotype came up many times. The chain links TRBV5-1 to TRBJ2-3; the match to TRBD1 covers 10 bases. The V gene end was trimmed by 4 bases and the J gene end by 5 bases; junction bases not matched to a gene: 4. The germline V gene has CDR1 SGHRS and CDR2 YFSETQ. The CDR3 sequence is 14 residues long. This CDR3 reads CASSQDRGRDTQYF. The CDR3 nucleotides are TGCGCCAGCAGCCAAGACAGGGGGCGAGATACGCAGTATTTT.

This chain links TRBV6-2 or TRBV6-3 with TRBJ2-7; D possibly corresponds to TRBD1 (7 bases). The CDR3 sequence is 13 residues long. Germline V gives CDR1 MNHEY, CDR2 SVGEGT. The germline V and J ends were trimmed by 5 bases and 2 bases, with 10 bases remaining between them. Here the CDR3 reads CASSTGEAYEQYF. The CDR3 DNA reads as TGTGCCAGCAGTACAGGGGAGGCCTACGAGCAGTACTTC.

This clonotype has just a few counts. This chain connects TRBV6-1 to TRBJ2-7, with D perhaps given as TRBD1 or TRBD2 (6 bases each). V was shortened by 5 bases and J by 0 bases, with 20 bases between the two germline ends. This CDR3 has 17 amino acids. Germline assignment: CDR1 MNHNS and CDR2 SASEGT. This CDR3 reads CASSNVGGAVLSYEQYF. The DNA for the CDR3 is TGTGCCAGCAGTAATGTGGGGGGCGCCGTTCTCTCCTACGAGCAGTACTTC.